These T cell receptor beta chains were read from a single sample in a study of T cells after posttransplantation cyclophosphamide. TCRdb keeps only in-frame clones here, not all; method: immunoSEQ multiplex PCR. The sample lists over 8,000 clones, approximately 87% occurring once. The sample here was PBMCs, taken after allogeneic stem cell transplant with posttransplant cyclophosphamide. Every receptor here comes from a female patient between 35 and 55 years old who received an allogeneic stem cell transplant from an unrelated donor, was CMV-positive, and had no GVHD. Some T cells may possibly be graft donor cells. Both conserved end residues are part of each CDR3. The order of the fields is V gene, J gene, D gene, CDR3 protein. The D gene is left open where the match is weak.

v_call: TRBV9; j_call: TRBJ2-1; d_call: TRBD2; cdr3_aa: CASSVGKRGGRDEQFF
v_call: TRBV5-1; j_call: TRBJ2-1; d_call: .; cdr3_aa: CASSSSLAVEQFF
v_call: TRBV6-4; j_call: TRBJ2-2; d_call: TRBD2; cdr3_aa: CASTQLAGGTGELFF
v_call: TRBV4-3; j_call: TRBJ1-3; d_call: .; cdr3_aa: CASSLTAGEGNTIYF
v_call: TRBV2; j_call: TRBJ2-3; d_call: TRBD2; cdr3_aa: CASSEQTSGGTDTQYF
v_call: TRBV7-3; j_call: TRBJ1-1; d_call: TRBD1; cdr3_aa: CASSPGTGETEAFF
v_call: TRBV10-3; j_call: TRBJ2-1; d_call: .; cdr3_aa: CAISGNQAQYEFF
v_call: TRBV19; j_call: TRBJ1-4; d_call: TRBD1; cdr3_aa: CASKQGALTTNEKLFF
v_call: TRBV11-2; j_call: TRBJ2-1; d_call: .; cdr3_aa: CASSSELAEQFF
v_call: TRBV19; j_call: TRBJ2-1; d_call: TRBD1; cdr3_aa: CASSAWTGGDEQFF
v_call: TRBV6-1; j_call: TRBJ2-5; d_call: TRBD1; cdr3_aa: CASSPTGARKTQYF
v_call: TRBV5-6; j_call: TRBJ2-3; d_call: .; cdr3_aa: CASSIRGGTDTQYF
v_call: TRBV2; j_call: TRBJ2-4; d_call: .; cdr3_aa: CASSVQGAKNIQYF
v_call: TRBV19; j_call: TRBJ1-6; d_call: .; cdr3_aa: CASSISGGTFGSPLHF
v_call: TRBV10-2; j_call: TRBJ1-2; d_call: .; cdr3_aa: CASSEFPTYGYTF
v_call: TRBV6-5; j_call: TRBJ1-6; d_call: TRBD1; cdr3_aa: CASSYSGQVNSPLHF
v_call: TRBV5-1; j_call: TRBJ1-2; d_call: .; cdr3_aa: CASSQDSRGYTF
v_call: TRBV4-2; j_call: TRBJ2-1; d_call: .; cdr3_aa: CASSQDWAGASYNEQFF
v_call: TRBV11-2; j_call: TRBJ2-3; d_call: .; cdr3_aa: CASSLEAESTDTQYF
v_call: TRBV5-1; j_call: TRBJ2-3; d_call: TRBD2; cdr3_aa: CASRTSGGAGDTQYF
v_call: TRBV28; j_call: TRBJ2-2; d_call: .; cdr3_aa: CASSLPRGGGNTGELFF
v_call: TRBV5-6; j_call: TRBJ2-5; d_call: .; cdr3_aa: CASSYVDRETQYF